This T cell receptor (beta chain) was sequenced during a study of blood T cell repertoires in COVID-19. In this sample, this clone turned up a few times. The junction departs from germline at one end; a sequencing error may be responsible. Profiling relied on immunoSEQ multiplex PCR, and the TCRdb table lists in-frame clones only, not all of them. Of about 240,000 clones listed, roughly 80% were seen once; the top ten hold less than 4%. The receptor was derived from a woman under 30 with acute or convalescent COVID-19. The material sequenced was peripheral blood.

The CDR3 bases are TGTGCGAGTAGTATCTCTACTAACTATGGCTACACCTTC. This gives the protein CASSISTNYGYTF. The chain carries TRBV19 and TRBJ1-2; D remains unclear. Germline V lookup: CDR1 LNHDA, CDR2 SQIVND (reference sequence). This CDR3 region has 13 residues.